The rows below give T cell receptor beta chains drawn from one sample of a study of OX40 agonist ivuxolimab in advanced cancers. Sequencing was performed with immunoSEQ multiplex PCR; in TCRdb, only in-frame clones are kept and a portion is missing. The sample holds under 80,000 clones, roughly four fifths seen once. Sequenced material: CD4+ or CD8+ T cells sorted from blood, taken in a trial of the OX40 agonist ivuxolimab. All receptors come from an adult with an advanced solid tumor such as melanoma, head and neck, liver or kidney cancer. Each CDR3 is given with its conserved first and last residue. Each record gives: J gene, D gene, clone size, V gene, CDR3 protein, CDR3 DNA. The D gene is left open where the match is weak. The size entry is marked missing in some rows and otherwise reads once, few, many or a size class.

TRBJ1-2	.	.	TRBV28	CASQGGGGYTF	TGTGCCAGCCAAGGGGGTGGTGGCTACACCTTC
TRBJ2-3	.	.	TRBV7-3	CASGAASTDTQYF	TGTGCCAGCGGCGCGGCTAGCACAGATACGCAGTATTTT
TRBJ1-5	TRBD1	.	TRBV27	CASRKGGGTGAFYSNQPQHF	TGTGCCAGCAGAAAAGGGGGCGGGACAGGGGCCTTTTATAGCAATCAGCCCCAGCATTTT
TRBJ1-2	.	once	TRBV9	CASSSAGYGYTF	TGTGCCAGCAGCTCTGCAGGCTATGGCTACACCTTC
TRBJ2-1	.	.	TRBV7-9	CASSFGGNNEQFF	TGTGCCAGCAGCTTTGGGGGAAACAATGAGCAGTTCTTC
TRBJ2-7	.	.	TRBV11-1	CASSPVISGYF	TGTGCCAGCAGCCCAGTCATAAGTGGGTACTTC
TRBJ2-2	TRBD1	.	TRBV6-6	CASSDRVSTGELFF	TGTGCCAGCAGCGACAGGGTATCGACCGGGGAGCTGTTTTTT
TRBJ1-2	.	.	TRBV7-2	CASTPAGFGYTF	TGTGCCAGCACCCCAGCCGGGTTTGGCTACACCTTC
TRBJ2-4	.	once	TRBV7-2	CASSFVGSPIQYF	TGTGCCAGCAGCTTCGTGGGTTCGCCCATTCAGTACTTC
TRBJ2-2	.	.	TRBV9	CASSSTNRFTGELFF	TGTGCCAGCAGCTCAACGAACAGGTTCACCGGGGAGCTGTTTTTT
TRBJ2-5	TRBD2	.	TRBV7-7	CASSYRSGGEETQYF	TGTGCCAGCAGCTACCGTAGCGGGGGCGAAGAGACCCAGTACTTC
TRBJ2-1	.	.	TRBV7-9	CATSTPPLYNEQFF	TGTGCTACCAGCACCCCCCCGCTATACAATGAGCAGTTCTTC
TRBJ2-1	.	.	TRBV5-4	CASSLDANEQFF	TGTGCCAGCAGCTTGGACGCCAATGAGCAGTTCTTC
TRBJ2-1	.	.	TRBV19	CASSIGGVPWNEQFF	TGTGCCAGTAGTATTGGTGGGGTCCCGTGGAATGAGCAGTTCTTC
TRBJ1-2	.	.	TRBV4-1	CASSQVRTANYGYTF	TGCGCCAGCAGCCAAGTACGGACAGCTAACTATGGCTACACCTTC
TRBJ1-5	.	once	TRBV28	CASSNPRNQPQHF	TGTGCCAGCAGTAACCCACGCAATCAGCCCCAGCATTTT
TRBJ1-5	TRBD1	.	TRBV19	CASSPRTGSNQPQHF	TGTGCCAGTAGTCCTCGGACAGGTAGCAATCAGCCCCAGCATTTT
TRBJ2-5	TRBD1	.	TRBV4-1	CASSQSPPGGDLDTQYF	TGCGCCAGCAGCCAGTCTCCCCCAGGGGGCGACTTAGACACCCAGTACTTC
TRBJ1-2	.	.	TRBV7-9	CASSSTDSRSVYGYTF	TGTGCCAGCAGCTCAACCGACAGTCGATCAGTCTATGGCTACACCTTC
TRBJ2-7	.	.	TRBV11-3	CASSFHRDRVLDEQYF	TGTGCCAGCAGCTTTCACCGGGACCGGGTTTTGGACGAGCAGTACTTC
TRBJ1-2	.	once	TRBV25-1	CASSGPNAATWDNYGYTF	TGTGCCAGCAGTGGTCCCAATGCTGCTACCTGGGATAACTATGGCTACACCTTC
TRBJ1-2	TRBD1	once	TRBV27	CASTQTGLLNYGYTF	TGTGCCAGCACACAGACAGGGCTCCTTAACTATGGCTACACCTTC
TRBJ2-5	.	.	TRBV6-1	CASSEQPMGSGETQYF	TGTGCCAGCAGTGAGCAGCCAATGGGGTCGGGAGAGACCCAGTACTTC
TRBJ2-5	TRBD1	.	TRBV2	CASSEQGARETQYF	TGTGCCAGCAGTGAACAGGGGGCACGAGAGACCCAGTACTTC
TRBJ1-3	.	.	TRBV5-6	CASSLVGNSGNTIYF	TGTGCCAGCAGCTTGGTGGGTAACTCTGGAAACACCATATATTTT
TRBJ1-1	.	.	TRBV19	CAISSGWGTEAFF	TGTGCCATCTCCTCGGGGTGGGGCACTGAAGCTTTCTTT
TRBJ1-1	.	.	TRBV11-2	CASSVTGMNTEAFF	TGTGCCAGCAGCGTCACAGGAATGAACACTGAAGCTTTCTTT
TRBJ2-1	.	.	TRBV11-2	CASSSGLHNEQFF	TGTGCCAGCAGCTCCGGACTCCACAATGAGCAGTTCTTC
TRBJ1-6	TRBD1	.	TRBV10-3	CAITAGTGLGNSPLHF	TGTGCCATCACTGCCGGGACAGGGTTGGGTAATTCACCCCTCCACTTT
TRBJ2-5	TRBD1	.	TRBV5-1	CASSPTGGRETQYF	TGCGCCAGCAGCCCGACAGGGGGCCGAGAGACCCAGTACTTC
TRBJ2-6	.	.	TRBV2	CASSRSKQGSGANVLTF	TGTGCCAGCAGTCGTTCGAAACAGGGCTCTGGGGCCAACGTCCTGACTTTC
TRBJ2-5	.	.	TRBV6-1	CASRMEGFGGETQYF	TGTGCCAGCAGAATGGAGGGGTTCGGTGGAGAGACCCAGTACTTC
TRBJ2-5	.	.	TRBV18	CASSPNGYGETQYF	TGTGCCAGCTCACCAAACGGGTACGGGGAGACCCAGTACTTC
TRBJ1-4	TRBD1	few	TRBV18	CASSPPTGVGDNEKLFF	TGTGCCAGCTCACCACCGACAGGGGTCGGGGACAATGAAAAACTGTTTTTT
TRBJ2-7	.	.	TRBV4-3	CASSQEITSYEQYF	TGCGCCAGCAGCCAAGAGATAACTTCCTACGAGCAGTACTTC
TRBJ2-1	TRBD2	.	TRBV7-9	CASSGGLAGAYNEQFF	TGTGCCAGCAGCGGAGGACTAGCGGGGGCCTACAATGAGCAGTTCTTC
TRBJ2-1	.	.	TRBV21-1	CASSKGGTGFYNEQFF	TGTGCCAGCAGCAAGGGGGGGACAGGGTTCTACAATGAGCAGTTCTTC
TRBJ2-7	.	.	TRBV6-5	CASRRASSDYEQYF	TGTGCCAGCAGGCGTGCTTCTAGCGACTACGAGCAGTACTTC
TRBJ2-1	TRBD2	.	TRBV5-1	CASSQGLADLNEQFF	TGCGCCAGCAGCCAAGGACTAGCGGACTTAAATGAGCAGTTCTTC
TRBJ2-7	TRBD2	few	TRBV15	CATSPAGTSGYEQYF	TGTGCCACCAGCCCCGCCGGGACTAGCGGCTACGAGCAGTACTTC
TRBJ2-1	.	.	TRBV5-4	CASRADRGSYNEQFF	TGTGCCAGCAGAGCTGACCGAGGCTCCTACAATGAGCAGTTCTTC
TRBJ1-2	TRBD1	.	TRBV7-9	CASSPLPRGDGYTF	TGTGCCAGCAGCCCCCTTCCCAGGGGGGATGGCTACACCTTC
TRBJ2-7	.	.	TRBV6-5	CASSPGNPLRGQYF	TGTGCCAGCAGTCCGGGTAATCCCCTACGAGGGCAGTACTTC
TRBJ1-2	TRBD1	.	TRBV2	CASSRRGLGGYTF	TGTGCCAGCAGTCGCAGGGGGTTGGGGGGCTACACCTTC
TRBJ2-3	.	.	TRBV6-5	CASSYSAGLGTDTQYF	TGTGCCAGCAGTTACTCGGCAGGGCTGGGCACAGATACGCAGTATTTT
TRBJ2-5	.	.	TRBV20-1	CSAPIQETQYF	TGCAGTGCCCCAATCCAAGAGACCCAGTACTTC
TRBJ2-1	.	.	TRBV7-3	CASSLMGRSSYNEQFF	TGTGCCAGCAGCTTAATGGGCAGGAGCTCCTACAATGAGCAGTTCTTC
TRBJ2-7	TRBD2	.	TRBV18	CASSPPGLAGTYEQYF	TGTGCCAGCTCACCACCGGGGCTAGCGGGGACCTACGAGCAGTACTTC
TRBJ2-3	.	.	TRBV5-1	CASSLAGYPGDTQYF	TGCGCCAGCAGCTTGGCGGGCTACCCTGGAGATACGCAGTATTTT
TRBJ2-7	.	few	TRBV10-3	CAINISGDGGEQYF	TGTGCCATCAATATCAGCGGAGATGGGGGGGAGCAGTACTTC
TRBJ2-1	.	.	TRBV18	CASSPFRDPAYNEQFF	TGTGCCAGCTCACCATTCCGGGATCCCGCCTACAATGAGCAGTTCTTC
TRBJ2-1	.	.	TRBV11-1	CASSPRRGNEQFF	TGTGCCAGCAGCCCGAGGAGGGGCAATGAGCAGTTCTTC
TRBJ2-7	.	.	TRBV18	CASSRGSTSYEQYF	TGTGCCAGCTCACGGGGCAGCACCTCCTACGAGCAGTACTTC
TRBJ1-2	TRBD1	.	TRBV19	CASSDRDRGYGYTF	TGTGCCAGTAGTGACCGGGACAGGGGATATGGCTACACCTTC
TRBJ1-1	.	.	TRBV7-9	CASSNPYTEAFF	TGTGCCAGCAGCAACCCCTACACTGAAGCTTTCTTT
TRBJ1-1	TRBD1	.	TRBV7-2	CASSTRTGNTEAFF	TGTGCCAGCAGCACTAGGACAGGGAACACTGAAGCTTTCTTT
TRBJ1-1	TRBD1	.	TRBV14	CASSQVDRGNTEAFF	TGTGCCAGCAGCCAAGTGGACAGGGGGAACACTGAAGCTTTCTTT
TRBJ1-3	TRBD1	.	TRBV19	CASSVGGSVTGNTIYF	TGTGCCAGTAGCGTAGGGGGCTCGGTCACTGGAAACACCATATATTTT
TRBJ1-1	.	.	TRBV5-6	CASSLLVGNTEAFF	TGTGCCAGCAGCTTGTTAGTAGGGAACACTGAAGCTTTCTTT
TRBJ2-7	.	.	TRBV4-2	CASSQEFQGSSYEQYF	TGTGCCAGCAGCCAAGAATTCCAGGGGAGCTCCTACGAGCAGTACTTC